These 13 T cell receptor beta chains share one sample of origin, sequenced in a study of blood T cells in healthy people across ages. Alongside a J-beta primer mix, a sample-barcoded 5' primer served in a second PCR lasting about 7 to 12 cycles. Via MiXCR, TCRdb re-called the 5' RACE reads, giving one row per CDR3 protein. The table includes 600,000 to 850,000 distinct CDR3 sequences, roughly 25% detected once. The sample was also linked to a second study, of T cells of mothers and their children.

Sequencing was carried out using blood. The origin of the receptors is a boy between 10 and 17 years old in good health.

The chain links TRBV28 to TRBJ2-5, with D possibly TRBD1 on 6 matching bases. The CDR3 spans 14 residues. The germline V gene encodes CDR1 MDHEN and CDR2 SYDVKM. With 5 bases removed from V and 5 bases from J, the gap between germline ends came to 15 bases. CDR3 in DNA: TGTGCCAGCAGTCCTCCACCAAGGGGGGAGACCCAGTACTTC. It specifies CASSPPPRGETQYF. The variable domain in full, completed from reference TRBV28 and TRBJ2-5, reads DVKVTQSSRYLVKRTGEKVFLECVQDMDHENMFWYRQDPGLGLRLIYFSYDVKMKEKGDIPEGYSVSREKKERFSLILESASTNQTSMYLCASSPPPRGETQYFGPGTRLLVL.

This chain links TRBV20-1 with TRBJ2-7, with 8 bases aligning to TRBD1. This CDR3 is built from 15 residues. Per the germline V gene, CDR1 is DFQATT and CDR2 is SNEGSKA (reference sequence). V lost 2 bases and J lost 0; bases outside the gene matches: 6. CDR3 DNA: TGCAGTGCTAGATCTTTAGGGACAGGCTCCTACGAGCAGTACTTC. Residues: CSARSLGTGSYEQYF.

V and J are TRBV12-3 or TRBV12-4 and TRBJ2-5; D is undetermined. The J call may be faulty, since TRBJ2-1 better matches the DNA end. This CDR3 has 13 amino acids. CDR3 protein: CASSLSADNEQFF. CDR3 DNA: TGTGCCAGCAGTTTAAGCGCGGACAATGAGCAGTTCTTC.

This clonotype was seen just once. The CDR3 sequence: CASSHQPGQFF. The CDR3 DNA follows: TGTGCCAGCAGCCATCAACCGGGGCAGTTCTTC. The chain is built from TRBV6-5 and TRBJ2-5, with D unclear. Matching the DNA end better, TRBJ2-1 makes the J call doubtful. Germline V lookup: CDR1 MNHEY, CDR2 SVGAGI. This CDR3 has 11 amino acids.

This clonotype was seen more than once but under ten times. This chain uses TRBV19 with TRBJ1-5, with 7 positions matching TRBD1. This CDR3 region has 17 residues. V lost 4 bases to trimming and J lost 2 bases; unmatched junction nucleotides: 11. The germline CDR1 and CDR2 sequences are LNHDA and SQIVND (reference sequence). The CDR3 nucleotides are TGTGCCAGTAGTACCGACCCAGGGGGATGGGGCAATCAGCCCCAGCATTTT. Encoded protein: CASSTDPGGWGNQPQHF. Full variable domain (rest looked up from reference TRBV19 and TRBJ1-5): DGGITQSPKYLFRKEGQNVTLSCEQNLNHDAMYWYRQDPGQGLRLIYYSQIVNDFQKGDIAEGYSVSREKKESFPLTVTSAQKNPTAFYLCASSTDPGGWGNQPQHFGDGTRLSIL.

J is TRBJ1-4 and V is TRBV5-1; 7 nucleotides agree with TRBD1. The germline gives CDR1 SGHRS, CDR2 YFSETQ. The CDR3 length is 15 residues. J gave up 6 bases and V 4 bases, and 9 bases lay outside the gene matches. CDR3 coding DNA: TGCGCCAGCAGCATGGGACAGAACCTTCATGAAAAACTGTTTTTT. It yields the protein CASSMGQNLHEKLFF.

The gene calls are TRBV6-5 and TRBJ2-7; D might be TRBD2 (5 bases). This CDR3 is 14 amino acids long. With 8 bases removed from V and 2 bases from J, the gap between germline ends came to 16 bases. The germline gives CDR1 MNHEY, CDR2 SVGAGI. CDR3 DNA sequence: TGTGCCAGCCGTACCGGGATAAGGGCCTACGAGCAGTACTTC. This sequence encodes CASRTGIRAYEQYF.

In its sample, this clonotype was seen many times. The V call is TRBV4-3, the J call TRBJ2-5; D unclear. The ends were cut back, 1 base at V and 4 bases at J, with 10 bases in the middle. The germline V gene has CDR1 LGHNA and CDR2 YSLEER. The CDR3 contains 14 residues. CDR3: CASSQGRVGETQYF. In DNA form, the CDR3 reads TGCGCCAGCAGCCAAGGACGGGTAGGAGAGACCCAGTACTTC.

The chain has TRBV6-1 and TRBJ2-7; 11 positions agree with TRBD2. The J call is doubtful: the DNA matches TRBJ2-1 better. The germline gives CDR1 MNHNS, CDR2 SASEGT. The CDR3 loop spans 14 amino acids. CDR3 loop: CASRRLAGNNEQFF. In DNA, the CDR3 is TGTGCCAGCAGAAGACTAGCGGGAAACAATGAGCAGTTCTTC.

This clonotype appeared a few times. This sequence joins TRBV12-5 and TRBJ2-5, with D possibly TRBD2 on 6 matching bases. This CDR3 is 15 amino acids long. V was cut by 1 base and J by 5 bases, with 14 bases left in between. In germline, CDR1 is LGHNT, CDR2 FRNRAP. This chain's CDR3 is CASGLGPGAGETQYF. The DNA for the CDR3 is TGTGCTAGTGGTTTGGGACCGGGAGCTGGGGAGACCCAGTACTTC.

V is TRBV20-1 and J is TRBJ2-2; D not resolved. Germline CDR1 reads DFQATT; CDR2 reads SNEGSKA (reference sequence). This CDR3 contains 15 residues. With 1 base removed from V and 2 bases from J, the gap between germline ends came to 11 bases. In DNA form, the CDR3 reads TGCAGTGCTAGAGGTACGGGTCGAAACACCGGGGAGCTGTTTTTT. This translates into CSARGTGRNTGELFF.

This chain's CDR3 is CASKTSGAYEQYF. CDR3 DNA: TGTGCCAGCAAGACGTCCGGGGCCTACGAGCAGTACTTC. The genes are TRBV6-1 and TRBJ2-7, with D tentatively TRBD2 (5 bases). Deletions cut 7 bases from V and 2 bases from J, with 12 bases between. The CDR3 runs to 13 residues. Germline lookup yields CDR1 MNHNS and CDR2 SASEGT.

The rearrangement joins TRBV7-2 to TRBJ2-5; D remains ambiguous. The CDR3 sequence is 16 residues long. Germline V lookup: CDR1 SGHTA, CDR2 FQGNSA. Trimming removed 0 bases at V and 4 bases at J, with 15 bases between. The CDR3 reads CASSLAWTNPRETQYF. The CDR3 region has the DNA TGTGCCAGCAGCTTAGCGTGGACCAACCCCCGAGAGACCCAGTACTTC.